The entry below describes one TCR beta chain. What it binds is unknown. The sample comes from a study of Ad26.COV2.S vaccination and SARS-CoV-2 variants. Germline loops: CDR1 SGHAT, CDR2 FQNNGV. Trimming took 1 base from V and 1 from J, leaving 8 bases between them. This CDR3 comprises 14 residues. General study results and limits: From the TCR breadth and depth analyses, total T cell responses may have been underestimated.

Data came from immunoSEQ multiplex PCR; TCRdb stores just in-frame clones and leaves some out. This sample has 350,000 to 450,000 clones; roughly 87% occur once, and the top ten carry roughly 3.1%. Indicated treatment: roughly 19 received Ad26.COV2.S at low or high dose, single or two shots; 5 received placebo; per-sample allocation not given. Samples were taken on day 63 after the first vaccine or placebo injection. This clonotype originated in a person between 18 and 60 years old who received the Ad26.COV2.S COVID-19 vaccine or a placebo. The rearrangement joins TRBV11-2 to TRBJ2-7; D is unclear. The input for sequencing was peripheral blood, taken in a trial of Ad26.COV2.S vaccine versus placebo. CDR3 nucleotide sequence: TGTGCCAGCAGCTTAGGTTCAGGTTCCTACGAGCAGTACTTC. Protein sequence: CASSLGSGSYEQYF.